This is a list of T cell receptor beta chains from one sample in a study of cytomegalovirus exposure and HLA in healthy donors. Repertoires were generated with immunoSEQ multiplex PCR, while TCRdb's copy carries only in-frame clones and drops some. In the table there are fewer than 120,000 clones, about 80% of which are singletons. The sequenced material came from PBMCs. The receptors come from an older woman in good health and CMV-seropositive. The CDR3 runs from the conserved cysteine through the conserved F or W. D genes are given only for firm matches. Clone size appears in some rows only: once, few, many, or a class for an expanded clone.

j_gene	v_gene	abundance	d_gene	CDR3aa	CDR3nt
TRBJ1-1	TRBV5-1	-	TRBD1	CASSVLGQGSLGAFF	TGCGCCAGCAGCGTGCTAGGACAGGGATCTCTCGGGGCTTTCTTT
TRBJ1-4	TRBV30	once	-	CAWSPAWQNNEKLFF	TGTGCCTGGAGTCCCGCCTGGCAGAATAATGAAAAACTGTTTTTT
TRBJ2-3	TRBV9	-	TRBD2	CASSMREGHTDTQYF	TGTGCCAGCAGCATGCGGGAGGGCCACACAGATACGCAGTATTTT
TRBJ1-2	TRBV5-6	few	-	CASSPRRGRGYTF	TGTGCCAGCAGCCCCCGGAGAGGGAGGGGCTACACCTTC
TRBJ2-7	TRBV6-6	few	-	CASSSATIYEQYF	TGTGCCAGCAGTTCCGCTACCATATACGAGCAGTACTTC
TRBJ1-1	TRBV28	-	TRBD1	CASSPRQGGYTEAFF	TGTGCCAGCAGTCCACGACAGGGGGGGTACACTGAAGCTTTCTTT
TRBJ1-1	TRBV6-6	-	TRBD1	CASSDVDRGLVAFF	TGTGCCAGCAGTGACGTCGACAGGGGGCTTGTAGCTTTCTTT
TRBJ2-1	TRBV7-3	once	TRBD2	CASSLNPGLGYNEQFF	TGTGCCAGCAGCTTAAATCCGGGACTAGGGTACAATGAGCAGTTCTTC
TRBJ2-7	TRBV6-5	few	TRBD2	CASSRGLAGTYEQYF	TGTGCCAGCAGTAGGGGACTAGCGGGAACCTACGAGCAGTACTTC
TRBJ1-5	TRBV6-5	-	-	CASSTGFQPQHF	TGTGCCAGCAGTACAGGGTTCCAGCCCCAGCATTTT
TRBJ1-2	TRBV28	once	-	CASSLFRVGYGYTF	TGTGCCAGCAGTTTATTCAGGGTCGGCTATGGCTACACCTTC
TRBJ2-1	TRBV7-9	once	TRBD2	CASTRMASGLGEQFF	TGTGCCAGCACCCGGATGGCTAGCGGGTTAGGTGAGCAGTTCTTC
TRBJ2-7	TRBV18	-	-	CASSPLTENEQYF	TGTGCCAGCTCACCACTGACAGAAAACGAGCAGTACTTC
TRBJ2-1	TRBV19	-	-	CASSIAGSTYNEQFF	TGTGCCAGTAGTATAGCCGGGAGTACTTACAATGAGCAGTTCTTC
TRBJ2-2	TRBV6-1	-	TRBD1	CASSPIRQGAGELFF	TGTGCCAGCAGCCCAATCCGGCAGGGGGCCGGGGAGCTGTTTTTT
TRBJ1-3	TRBV29-1	once	-	CSVEVGTAGNTIYF	TGCAGCGTTGAAGTCGGTACAGCTGGAAACACCATATATTTT
TRBJ2-1	TRBV30	-	TRBD2	CAWNGGANEQFF	TGTGCCTGGAACGGGGGGGCCAATGAGCAGTTCTTC
TRBJ2-7	TRBV6-7	once	TRBD2	CASSYTTGTSGRGHEQYF	TGTGCCAGCAGTTACACTACCGGGACTAGCGGGAGAGGACACGAGCAGTACTTC
TRBJ1-2	TRBV7-2	-	TRBD1	CASSFRTGLTSNYGYTF	TGTGCCAGCAGCTTCCGGACAGGGCTTACGTCGAACTATGGCTACACCTTC
TRBJ2-7	TRBV12-2	-	-	CASRSTFREGHYEQYF	TGTGCAAGTCGCTCGACTTTCCGGGAGGGCCACTACGAGCAGTACTTC
TRBJ1-2	TRBV19	-	-	CASSPVTGNYGYTF	TGTGCCAGTAGTCCCGTAACAGGGAACTATGGCTACACCTTC
TRBJ1-2	TRBV6-4	-	TRBD1	CASSERTGGNYGYTF	TGTGCCAGCTCCGAGAGGACAGGGGGGAACTATGGCTACACCTTC
TRBJ2-1	TRBV6-1	-	-	CASSVPVWSYNEQFF	TGTGCCAGCAGCGTCCCAGTTTGGTCCTACAATGAGCAGTTCTTC
TRBJ2-7	TRBV19	-	TRBD1	CASSRGTGPTYEQYF	TGTGCCAGTAGTAGAGGGACAGGTCCTACCTACGAGCAGTACTTC
TRBJ1-4	TRBV28	few	-	CASSNAGRTNEKLFF	TGTGCCAGCAGTAATGCGGGAAGAACTAATGAAAAACTGTTTTTT
TRBJ2-1	TRBV5-1	-	TRBD2	CASIGGRDNEQFF	TGCGCCAGCATTGGCGGGAGGGATAATGAGCAGTTCTTC
TRBJ2-3	TRBV28	-	-	CASSFPRGADTQYF	TGTGCCAGCAGTTTCCCCCGGGGTGCAGATACGCAGTATTTT
TRBJ1-1	TRBV27	-	-	CASRGLSNTEAFF	TGTGCCAGCAGGGGGCTCTCGAACACTGAAGCTTTCTTT
TRBJ1-2	TRBV6-6	-	TRBD1	CASSYGTGIAGYTF	TGTGCCAGCAGTTACGGGACAGGGATCGCTGGCTACACCTTC
TRBJ1-3	TRBV18	few	TRBD1	CASSPRGQGTISGNTIYF	TGTGCCAGCTCACCACGGGGACAGGGGACGATTTCTGGAAACACCATATATTTT
TRBJ1-1	TRBV9	-	-	CASSVGQYTEAFF	TGTGCCAGCAGCGTAGGGCAGTACACTGAAGCTTTCTTT
TRBJ2-7	TRBV29-1	-	TRBD2	CSGTKPRGGEQYF	TGCAGCGGAACCAAGCCCCGGGGGGGCGAGCAGTACTTC
TRBJ1-2	TRBV5-1	-	-	CASKGWLGGYTF	TGCGCCAGCAAGGGGTGGCTTGGTGGCTACACCTTC
TRBJ2-7	TRBV19	few	-	CASSIQGRSDEQYF	TGTGCCAGTAGTATTCAGGGGCGATCTGACGAGCAGTACTTC
TRBJ2-7	TRBV7-9	-	TRBD2	CASSSPREGRASEQYF	TGTGCCAGCAGTTCCCCCAGGGAGGGTAGGGCATCCGAGCAGTACTTC
TRBJ2-4	TRBV4-1	-	TRBD2	CASSQPTAGSKNIQYF	TGCGCCAGCAGCCAGCCGACAGCGGGATCCAAAAACATTCAGTACTTC
TRBJ1-1	TRBV7-9	-	-	CASSSPQAAWDTEAFF	TGTGCCAGCAGCTCCCCCCAGGCAGCCTGGGACACTGAAGCTTTCTTT
TRBJ1-5	TRBV6-1	-	-	CASKGSRAGQPQHF	TGTGCCAGCAAAGGGTCCAGGGCAGGTCAGCCCCAGCATTTT
TRBJ1-2	TRBV2	-	-	CASSDILANYGYTF	TGTGCCAGCAGTGACATCCTAGCTAACTATGGCTACACCTTC
TRBJ1-3	TRBV9	once	-	CASSVAPGSGNTIYF	TGTGCCAGCAGCGTAGCTCCCGGGTCTGGAAACACCATATATTTT
TRBJ1-5	TRBV6-5	-	TRBD1	CASSYGGGAGQPQHF	TGTGCCAGCAGTTATGGAGGGGGCGCCGGGCAGCCCCAGCATTTT
TRBJ2-6	TRBV5-5	few	-	CASDLNMLSSGANVLTF	TGTGCCAGCGATTTAAATATGTTGAGCTCTGGGGCCAACGTCCTGACTTTC
TRBJ1-5	TRBV2	-	TRBD1	CASSDRGTSNQPQHF	TGTGCCAGCAGCGACAGGGGAACAAGCAATCAGCCCCAGCATTTT
TRBJ2-1	TRBV5-5	-	TRBD2	CASSPDHLSGRANDEQFF	TGTGCCAGCAGTCCAGACCACTTAAGCGGGAGGGCCAACGATGAGCAGTTCTTC
TRBJ1-4	TRBV2	once	-	CASRFWDSRDEKLFF	TGTGCCAGCAGGTTTTGGGATTCGCGGGATGAAAAACTGTTTTTT
TRBJ2-5	TRBV5-1	-	TRBD1	CASSSQTGGAETQYF	TGCGCCAGCAGCTCCCAGACAGGGGGCGCAGAGACCCAGTACTTC
TRBJ2-1	TRBV7-9	once	-	CASSHPQAYNEQFF	TGTGCCAGCAGCCATCCTCAGGCGTACAATGAGCAGTTCTTC